A selection of T cell receptor beta chains follows, all from one sample in a study of T cells in Graves' hyperthyroidism and ophthalmopathy. TCRdb re-derived calls from the multiplex PCR reads in MiXCR, one entry per CDR3 protein. The sample contains hundreds of thousands of distinct CDR3 sequences, nearly 45% of which appear only once. Sequenced: peripheral blood or thyroid tissue (not recorded which). These TCRs come from an adult man with Graves' disease, either hyperthyroidism or ophthalmopathy (not recorded which). CDR3s include the opening cysteine and the closing phenylalanine or tryptophan. The D gene is left open where the match is weak. Some rows have no size entry. The others give once, few or many, or a class for an expanded clone.

D	size	V	J	CDR3	DNA
TRBD1	few	TRBV6-2/TRBV6-3	TRBJ2-5	CASSCRGETQYF	TGTGCCAGCAGTTGCAGGGGGGAGACCCAGTACTTC
-	-	TRBV7-2	TRBJ1-3	CASSRTTIYF	TGTGCCAGCAGCCGGACGACCATATATTTT
-	once	TRBV25-1	TRBJ1-4	CASSEYGFNEKLFF	TGTGCCAGCAGTGAATATGGGTTTAATGAAAAACTGTTTTTT
-	once	TRBV25-1	TRBJ1-2	CASSKNQDIYGYTF	TGTGCCAGCAGCAAAAATCAAGACATTTATGGCTACACCTTC
-	few	TRBV6-6	TRBJ1-4	CASSYWGQEKLFF	TGTGCCAGCAGTTACTGGGGCCAGGAAAAACTGTTTTTT
TRBD1	-	TRBV5-4	TRBJ1-1	CASSVRQGSGTEAFF	TGTGCCAGCAGCGTTCGACAGGGGTCGGGCACTGAAGCTTTCTTT
-	few	TRBV19	TRBJ1-1	CASIRAGTSRTEAFF	TGTGCCAGTATCCGCGCCGGGACATCTAGGACTGAAGCTTTCTTT
-	few	TRBV10-3	TRBJ2-5	CASSYPRQQETQYF	TGTGCCAGCAGTTACCCGAGACAGCAAGAGACCCAGTACTTC
-	few	TRBV25-1	TRBJ1-3	CASSAAGAGNTIYF	TGTGCCAGCAGTGCCGCAGGAGCTGGAAACACCATATATTTT
-	few	TRBV7-9	TRBJ1-4	CASSLAGRDSEKLFF	TGTGCCAGCAGCTTGGCCGGAAGGGATAGCGAAAAACTGTTTTTT
-	-	TRBV5-6	TRBJ2-5	CASSLNRGLQYF	TGTGCCAGCAGCTTGAATAGAGGACTCCAGTACTTC
-	many	TRBV15	TRBJ1-3	CATSRLPTQGSGNTIYF	TGTGCCACCAGCAGACTACCGACCCAGGGCTCTGGAAACACCATATATTTT
TRBD1	-	TRBV4-1	TRBJ1-4	CASSQQQGEAEKLFF	TGCGCCAGCAGCCAGCAACAGGGGGAGGCTGAAAAACTGTTTTTT
-	few	TRBV2	TRBJ2-7	CASSEGAGTSYEQYF	TGTGCCAGCAGTGAAGGGGCAGGGACCTCCTACGAGCAGTACTTC
TRBD2	-	TRBV7-9	TRBJ2-7	CASSSRTSGSAEQYF	TGTGCCAGCAGCTCCCGGACTAGCGGGAGTGCCGAGCAGTACTTC
TRBD1	-	TRBV7-9	TRBJ2-2	CASSLRDRWTTGELFF	TGCGCCAGCAGCCTCCGGGACAGGTGGACCACCGGGGAGCTGTTTTTT
TRBD2	-	TRBV10-3	TRBJ2-7	CAISGDSSGTKASYEQYF	TGTGCCATCAGTGGCGATTCTAGCGGGACCAAAGCCAGCTACGAGCAGTACTTC
TRBD1	once	TRBV20-1	TRBJ1-5	CSARDTGAHQPQHF	TGCAGTGCTAGAGACACAGGGGCCCATCAGCCCCAGCATTTT
TRBD1	-	TRBV4-1	TRBJ1-3	CASSQVITGVGSGNTIYF	TGCGCCAGCAGCCAAGTGATTACAGGGGTAGGCTCTGGAAACACCATATATTTT
TRBD1	-	TRBV20-1	TRBJ1-1	CSARTRQGANMNTEAFF	TGCAGTGCTAGAACGAGGCAGGGGGCCAACATGAACACTGAAGCTTTCTTT
TRBD1	-	TRBV6-1	TRBJ2-7	CAGSERDRGYEQYF	TGTGCCGGCAGTGAGCGAGACAGGGGGTACGAGCAGTACTTC
-	many	TRBV9	TRBJ1-3	CASSVEGSGNTIYF	TGTGCCAGCAGCGTCGAGGGCTCGGGAAACACCATATATTTT
-	-	TRBV5-4	TRBJ1-4	CASSYKHTNEKLFF	TGTGCCAGCAGCTATAAGCACACTAATGAAAAACTGTTTTTT
TRBD1	many	TRBV10-1	TRBJ2-5	CASRRTGIQETQYF	TGCGCCAGCAGGCGGACAGGGATACAAGAGACCCAGTACTTC
-	few	TRBV12-3/TRBV12-4	TRBJ1-5	CASREGGQPQHF	TGTGCCAGCAGGGAGGGAGGTCAGCCCCAGCATTTT
-	many	TRBV29-1	TRBJ1-3	CGSGGEASGNTIYF	TGCGGCTCGGGCGGGGAGGCCTCTGGAAACACCATATATTTT
-	-	TRBV9	TRBJ2-7	CASSVGDTSYSYEQYF	TGTGCCAGCAGCGTAGGAGACACATCCTACTCCTACGAGCAGTACTTC
TRBD1	-	TRBV25-1	TRBJ1-5	CASSDWTGGEDQPQHF	TGTGCCAGCAGTGATTGGACAGGGGGTGAGGATCAGCCCCAGCATTTT
TRBD1	many	TRBV29-1	TRBJ1-2	CSVYAQGAHGYTF	TGCAGCGTATACGCACAGGGGGCCCATGGCTACACCTTC
TRBD1	-	TRBV2	TRBJ1-2	CASSFTRTGGYLGYTF	TGTGCCAGCAGTTTCACCCGGACAGGCGGGTATTTAGGCTACACCTTC
TRBD2	many	TRBV7-6	TRBJ2-5	CASSSTGTSPYF	TGTGCCAGCAGCTCAACTGGGACTAGCCCGTACTTC
-	-	TRBV5-4	TRBJ1-2	CASSKTATLNYGYTF	TGTGCCAGCAGCAAGACGGCTACACTAAACTATGGCTACACCTTC
-	few	TRBV2	TRBJ1-2	CASSQGYRAGYTF	TGTGCCAGCAGCCAAGGGTACAGGGCGGGCTACACCTTC
TRBD1	-	TRBV6-1	TRBJ2-7	CASKVLTGVNEQYF	TGTGCCAGCAAAGTCCTGACAGGGGTCAACGAGCAGTACTTC
TRBD1	-	TRBV6-4	TRBJ1-2	CASSDRTGDGYGYAF	TGTGCCAGCAGTGACCGGACAGGGGATGGCTATGGCTACGCCTTC
-	-	TRBV7-8	TRBJ1-4	CASSLGGSGKLFF	TGTGCCAGCAGCTTAGGGGGATCCGGAAAACTGTTTTTT
-	many	TRBV20-1	TRBJ1-5	CSALGRPNQPQHF	TGCAGTGCCCTGGGACGTCCGAATCAGCCCCAGCATTTT
-	many	TRBV2	TRBJ1-2	CASSPGGYTF	TGTGCCAGCTCGCCGGGGGGCTACACCTTC
TRBD1	many	TRBV2	TRBJ2-5	CASSARDRQGETQYF	TGTGCCAGCAGTGCCCGGGACAGGCAGGGAGAGACCCAGTACTTC
TRBD1	-	TRBV19	TRBJ1-2	CASIQPGQGDYGYTF	TGTGCCAGTATCCAACCGGGACAGGGTGACTATGGCTACACCTTC
TRBD1	-	TRBV20-1	TRBJ1-4	CSARDVAATGVNEKLFF	TGCAGTGCTAGAGATGTTGCGGCGACAGGGGTCAATGAAAAACTGTTTTTT
-	many	TRBV19	TRBJ2-6	CASSILGRSGANVLTF	TGTGCCAGTAGTATTCTGGGTCGGTCTGGGGCCAACGTCCTGACTTTC
-	many	TRBV2	TRBJ2-5	CASSPGIQPETQYF	TGTGCCAGCAGTCCGGGCATTCAGCCAGAGACCCAGTACTTC
-	-	TRBV5-1	TRBJ1-4	CASSLRGVATNEKLFF	TGCGCCAGCAGCCTGCGGGGAGTTGCAACTAATGAAAAACTGTTTTTT
TRBD1	few	TRBV2	TRBJ1-6	CASSEIGQGDNSPLHF	TGTGCCAGCAGTGAAATTGGACAGGGAGATAATTCACCCCTCCACTTT
TRBD1	-	TRBV5-1	TRBJ2-7	CASSWGQGGSYEQYF	TGCGCCAGCAGCTGGGGACAGGGGGGCTCCTACGAGCAGTACTTC
TRBD1	-	TRBV7-2	TRBJ1-1	CASASGGGTEAFF	TGTGCCAGCGCCTCAGGGGGAGGCACTGAAGCTTTCTTT
-	many	TRBV24-1	TRBJ1-5	CATSGSQRNQPQHF	TGTGCCACCAGTGGTTCCCAGCGCAATCAGCCCCAGCATTTT
-	-	TRBV12-3/TRBV12-4	TRBJ1-6	CASSQKNNSPLHF	TGTGCCAGCAGTCAGAAAAATAATTCACCCCTCCACTTT
TRBD1	-	TRBV2	TRBJ1-3	CASSVSGQGANTIYF	TGTGCCAGCAGCGTATCGGGACAGGGGGCAAACACCATATATTTT
TRBD1	many	TRBV24-1	TRBJ2-5	CATSDPGGEETQYF	TGTGCCACCAGTGACCCAGGGGGCGAAGAGACCCAGTACTTC
-	-	TRBV2	TRBJ1-5	CASSQGLAGANQPQHF	TGTGCCAGCAGCCAAGGATTGGCAGGAGCGAATCAGCCCCAGCATTTT
-	-	TRBV19	TRBJ1-2	CASSINTGAGYTF	TGTGCCAGTAGTATCAATACAGGAGCTGGCTACACCTTC
-	-	TRBV25-1	TRBJ1-3	CASSLNRPSSGNTIYF	TGTGCCAGCAGTTTGAACAGGCCGAGCTCTGGAAACACCATATATTTT
-	-	TRBV20-1	TRBJ2-7	CSARERPSRSF	TGCAGTGCTAGAGAGCGCCCCTCCCGTTCATTC